The 8 T cell receptor beta chains in this list originate from one sample, sequenced in a study of PD-L1 blockade in urothelial cancer. TCRdb's copy holds only in-frame clones and misses some; the assay was immunoSEQ multiplex PCR. Among about 51,000 clones, 70% to 90% were seen once, and the ten largest hold 2% to 2.5%. Time point given: peripheral blood 6 weeks after treatment start. The source material was PBMCs, sampled around atezolizumab (anti-PD-L1) treatment. The receptors were gathered from a man aged 55 to 70 with urothelial cancer.

This chain uses TRBV30 with TRBJ1-5, with 8 bases that match TRBD1. Germline V CDR1 and CDR2: GTSNPN, SVGIG (reference sequence). CDR3 length: 15 residues. V was clipped by 5 bases and J by 0 bases; unmatched bases: 6. CDR3 DNA: TGTGCCTGGGCGGACAGGGACTATAGCAATCAGCCCCAGCATTTT. As protein: CAWADRDYSNQPQHF.

The rearrangement links TRBV5-1 to TRBJ2-7; 11 nucleotides agree with TRBD1. The CDR3 runs to 15 residues. Germline values: CDR1 SGHRS, CDR2 YFSETQ. V lost 4 bases, J lost 5 bases, and 8 bases stayed unmatched. The CDR3: CASSIVGQGANEQYF. CDR3 nucleotide sequence: TGCGCCAGCAGCATAGTAGGACAGGGGGCCAACGAGCAGTACTTC.

The chain combines TRBV4-3 with TRBJ2-1; 11 nucleotides line up with TRBD2. In germline, CDR1 is LGHNA, CDR2 YSLEER. There are 18 residues in the CDR3. V shed 1 base, J shed 6 bases, and the junction held 11 bases outside the gene matches. In nucleotides, the CDR3 is TGCGCCAGCAGCCAAGTGCATAGAACTAGCGGGAGATCCAATGAGCAGTTCTTC. It is translated as CASSQVHRTSGRSNEQFF.

To note about this clone: The same CDR3 also results from other DNA sequences found in this sample. The chain uses TRBV6-1 and TRBJ1-2; D is unresolved. Germline V gene lookup returns CDR1 MNHNS and CDR2 SASEGT. This CDR3 comprises 13 residues. V lost 4 bases, J lost 0 bases, and 6 bases lay in between. The CDR3: CASSVRANYGYTF. The CDR3 DNA sequence: TGTGCCAGCAGTGTGCGGGCTAACTATGGCTACACCTTC.

The chain links TRBV7-2 to TRBJ2-7; 7 nucleotides agree with TRBD1. The CDR3 length is 15 residues. Germline V gene sequence: CDR1 SGHTA, CDR2 FQGNSA. V was clipped by 4 bases and J by 3 bases; unmatched bases: 9. CDR3 protein: CASSYTGEYGYEQYF. In nucleotides, the CDR3 is TGTGCCAGCAGCTACACAGGGGAATACGGCTACGAGCAGTACTTC.

The J gene is TRBJ2-7, the V gene TRBV7-8; D uncertain. CDR1 is SGHVS and CDR2 is FQNEAQ in the germline V gene. CDR3 size: 12 residues. V was shortened by 2 bases and J by 3 bases, with 5 bases between the two germline ends. CDR3 sequence (DNA): TGTGCCAGCAGCTTACGCGACTACGAGCAGTACTTC. Its translation: CASSLRDYEQYF. The variable domain in full, completed from reference TRBV7-8 and TRBJ2-7, reads GAGVSQSPRYKVAKRGQDVALRCDPISGHVSLFWYQQALGQGPEFLTYFQNEAQLDKSGLPSDRFFAERPEGSVSTLKIQRTQQEDSAVYLCASSLRDYEQYFGPGTRLTVT.

The chain uses TRBV7-8 and TRBJ2-7; the match to TRBD2 covers 8 bases. CDR3 size: 15 residues. Trimming at V came to 5 bases and at J to 0 bases, leaving 6 bases not matched to a gene. Germline assignment: CDR1 SGHVS and CDR2 FQNEAQ. The DNA of the CDR3 is TGTGCCAGCAGCCGGGGGGGCCAGAGCTCCTACGAGCAGTACTTC. Translation: CASSRGGQSSYEQYF.

The J gene is TRBJ1-2, the V gene TRBV9; 10 bases fit TRBD1. V shed 2 bases and J 4 bases; nucleotides not matched to a gene: 8. The germline V gene encodes CDR1 SGDLS and CDR2 YYNGEE. This CDR3 contains 16 residues. The CDR3 coding sequence is TGTGCCAGCAGCGTGGGACCCGGGACAGGGGTCTATGGCTACACCTTC. It translates to CASSVGPGTGVYGYTF.